This T cell receptor (beta chain) was captured by sequencing in a study of blood T cell repertoires in COVID-19. On the study more broadly: The samples span acute and convalescent COVID-19 from the United States, Italy and Spain. The cDNA or gDNA used as material had been derived from T cells, B-cell-depleted T cells, or PBMCs.

Original methodology: Amplification from reference gene primers served as the basis for estimated nucleated cell counts. The method was immunoSEQ multiplex PCR; TCRdb's version includes in-frame clones alone and lacks a portion of them. From that table come the V and J calls and clone size; the DNA was used to work out D and trimming. Counted here are fewer than 70,000 clones, around 87% occurring once; the ten biggest clones make up 2.7%. Germline V gene data show CDR1 as SGHDN and CDR2 as FVKESK. The CDR3 has 12 residues. V was cut by 1 base and J by 4 bases, with 3 bases left in between. The chain combines TRBV14 with TRBJ2-3; D is undetermined. The sample was peripheral blood. The TCR was taken from a man between 50 and 59 years old with acute or convalescent COVID-19. As DNA, the CDR3 is TGTGCCAGCAGCCAAGTAGCAGATACGCAGTATTTT. Protein product: CASSQVADTQYF.